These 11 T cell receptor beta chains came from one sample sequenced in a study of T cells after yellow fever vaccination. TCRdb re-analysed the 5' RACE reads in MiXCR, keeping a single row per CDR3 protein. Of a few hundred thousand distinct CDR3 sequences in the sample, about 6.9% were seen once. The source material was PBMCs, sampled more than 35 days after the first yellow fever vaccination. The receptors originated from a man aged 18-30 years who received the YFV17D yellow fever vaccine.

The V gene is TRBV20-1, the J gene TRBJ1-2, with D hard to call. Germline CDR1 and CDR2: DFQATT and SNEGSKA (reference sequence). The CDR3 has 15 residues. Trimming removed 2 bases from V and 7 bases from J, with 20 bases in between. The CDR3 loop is CSARSALGPASGYTF. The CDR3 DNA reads TGCAGTGCTAGATCTGCGCTTGGCCCCGCATCTGGCTACACCTTC.

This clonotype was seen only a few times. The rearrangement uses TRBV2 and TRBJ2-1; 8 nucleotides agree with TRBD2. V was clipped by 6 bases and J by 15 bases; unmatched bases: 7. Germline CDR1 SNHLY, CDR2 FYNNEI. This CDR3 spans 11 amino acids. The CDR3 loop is CASRSSGDRFF. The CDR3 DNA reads TGTGCCAGCAGGAGTAGCGGGGATAGGTTCTTC.

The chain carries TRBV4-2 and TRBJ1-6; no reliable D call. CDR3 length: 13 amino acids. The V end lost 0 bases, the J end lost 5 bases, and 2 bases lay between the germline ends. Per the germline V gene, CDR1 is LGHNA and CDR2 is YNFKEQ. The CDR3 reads CASSQEDNSPLHF. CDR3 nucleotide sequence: TGTGCCAGCAGCCAAGAGGATAATTCACCCCTCCACTTT.

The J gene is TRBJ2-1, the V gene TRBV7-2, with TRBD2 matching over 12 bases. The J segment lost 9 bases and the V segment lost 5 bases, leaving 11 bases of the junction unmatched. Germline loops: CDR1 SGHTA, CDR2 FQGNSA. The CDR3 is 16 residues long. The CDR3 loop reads CASSRPPLAGGFEQFF. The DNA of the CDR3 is TGTGCCAGCAGCCGACCTCCACTAGCGGGGGGTTTTGAGCAGTTCTTC.

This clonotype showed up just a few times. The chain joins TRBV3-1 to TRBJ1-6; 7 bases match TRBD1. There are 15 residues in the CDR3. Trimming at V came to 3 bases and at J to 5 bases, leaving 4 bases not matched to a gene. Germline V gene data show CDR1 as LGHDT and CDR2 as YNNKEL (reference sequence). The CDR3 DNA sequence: TGTGCCAGCAGCCACAGGGGGATAAATAATTCACCCCTCCACTTT. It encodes CASSHRGINNSPLHF.

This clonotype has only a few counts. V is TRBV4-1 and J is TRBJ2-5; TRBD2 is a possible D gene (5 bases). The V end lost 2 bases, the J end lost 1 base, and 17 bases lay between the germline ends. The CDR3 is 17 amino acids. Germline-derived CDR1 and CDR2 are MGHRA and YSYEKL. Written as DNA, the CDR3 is TGCGCCAGCAGCCAAAGAACGGGAACTTCGAGCCAAGAGACCCAGTACTTC. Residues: CASSQRTGTSSQETQYF.

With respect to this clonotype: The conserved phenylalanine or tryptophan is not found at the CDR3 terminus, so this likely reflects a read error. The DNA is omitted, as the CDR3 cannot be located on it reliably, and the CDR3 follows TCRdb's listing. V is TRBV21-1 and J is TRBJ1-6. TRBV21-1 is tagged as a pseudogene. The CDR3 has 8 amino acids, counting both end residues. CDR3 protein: CASKMESV.

The DNA for the CDR3 is TGTGCCAGCAACTATCTAGCGGGGGACACCGGGGAGCTGTTTTTT. Its protein product is CASNYLAGDTGELFF. The chain uses TRBV6-9 and TRBJ2-2; TRBD2 matches 10 bases. CDR1 is MNHGY and CDR2 is SVAAGI in the germline V gene. After removal of 7 bases from V and 3 bases from J, the junction contained 5 bases not matched to a gene. CDR3 length: 15 amino acids.

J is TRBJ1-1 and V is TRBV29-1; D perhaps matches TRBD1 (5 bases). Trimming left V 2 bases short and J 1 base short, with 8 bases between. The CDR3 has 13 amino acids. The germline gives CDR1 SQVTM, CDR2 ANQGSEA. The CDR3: CSVEMTANTEAFF. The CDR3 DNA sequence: TGCAGCGTTGAAATGACAGCGAACACTGAAGCTTTCTTT.

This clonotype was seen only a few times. The CDR3 here is CASSAGGMGTEAFF. DNA for the CDR3: TGTGCCAGCTCGGCAGGGGGAATGGGCACTGAAGCTTTCTTT. This sequence joins TRBV6-1 and TRBJ1-1; 7 positions agree with TRBD1. V was pared by 8 bases and J by 4 bases, with 10 bases of the junction left unmatched. The CDR3 is 14 residues long. Germline CDR1 MNHNS, CDR2 SASEGT.

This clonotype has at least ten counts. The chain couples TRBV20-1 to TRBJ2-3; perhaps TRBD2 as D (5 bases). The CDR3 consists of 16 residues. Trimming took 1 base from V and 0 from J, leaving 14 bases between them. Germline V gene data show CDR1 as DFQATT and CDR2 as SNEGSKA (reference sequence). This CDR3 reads CSARAQAEISTDTQYF. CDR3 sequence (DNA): TGCAGTGCTAGAGCCCAAGCGGAGATTAGCACAGATACGCAGTATTTT.